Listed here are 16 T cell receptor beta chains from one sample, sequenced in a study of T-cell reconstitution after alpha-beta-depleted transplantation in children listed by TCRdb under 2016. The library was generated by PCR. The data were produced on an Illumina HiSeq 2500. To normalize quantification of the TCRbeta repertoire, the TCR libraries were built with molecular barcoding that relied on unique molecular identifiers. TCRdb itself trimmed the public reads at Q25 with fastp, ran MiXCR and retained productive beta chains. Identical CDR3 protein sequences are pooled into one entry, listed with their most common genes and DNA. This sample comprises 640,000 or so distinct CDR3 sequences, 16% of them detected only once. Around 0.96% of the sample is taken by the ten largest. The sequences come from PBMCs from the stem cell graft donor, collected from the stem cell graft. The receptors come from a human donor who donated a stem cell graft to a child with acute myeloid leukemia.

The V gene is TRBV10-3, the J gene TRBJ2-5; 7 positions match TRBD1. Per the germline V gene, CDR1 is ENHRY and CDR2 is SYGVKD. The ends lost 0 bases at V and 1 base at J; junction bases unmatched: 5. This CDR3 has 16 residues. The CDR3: CAISESSRGPQETQYF. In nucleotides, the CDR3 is TGTGCCATCAGTGAGTCTTCAAGGGGGCCCCAAGAGACCCAGTACTTC.

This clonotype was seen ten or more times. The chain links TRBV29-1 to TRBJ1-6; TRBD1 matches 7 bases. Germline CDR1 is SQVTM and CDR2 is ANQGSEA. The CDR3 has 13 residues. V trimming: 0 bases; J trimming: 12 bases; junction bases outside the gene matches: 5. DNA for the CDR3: TGCAGCGTTGAAGAGAGTCAGGGGGAACCCCTCCACTTT. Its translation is CSVEESQGEPLHF.

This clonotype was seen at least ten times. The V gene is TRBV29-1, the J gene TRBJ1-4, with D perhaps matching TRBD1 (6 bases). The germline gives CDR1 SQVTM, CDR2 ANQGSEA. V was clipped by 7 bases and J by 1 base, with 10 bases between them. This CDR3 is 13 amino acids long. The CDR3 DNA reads TGCAGCGCGGGGGCTGGAACTAATGAAAAACTGTTTTTT. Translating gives CSAGAGTNEKLFF.

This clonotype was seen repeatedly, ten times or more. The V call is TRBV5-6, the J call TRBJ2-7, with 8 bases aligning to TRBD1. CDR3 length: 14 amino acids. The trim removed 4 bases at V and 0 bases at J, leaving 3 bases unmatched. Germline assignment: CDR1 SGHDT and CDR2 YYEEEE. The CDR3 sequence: CASSRGTGSYEQYV. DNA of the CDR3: TGTGCCAGCAGCCGAGGGACAGGCTCCTACGAGCAGTACGTC.

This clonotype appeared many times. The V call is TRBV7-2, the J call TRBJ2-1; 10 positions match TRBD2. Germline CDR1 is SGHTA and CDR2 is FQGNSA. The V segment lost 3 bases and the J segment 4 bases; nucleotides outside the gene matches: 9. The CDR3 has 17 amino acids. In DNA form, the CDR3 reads TGTGCCAGCAGCTTCTCTGGACTAGCGGCTAGGTACAATGAGCAGTTCTTC. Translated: CASSFSGLAARYNEQFF.

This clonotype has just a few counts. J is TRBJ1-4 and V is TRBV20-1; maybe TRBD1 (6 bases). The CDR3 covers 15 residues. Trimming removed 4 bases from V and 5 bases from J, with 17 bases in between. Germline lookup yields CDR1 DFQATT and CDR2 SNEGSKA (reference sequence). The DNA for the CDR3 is TGCAGTGCTACAGATCCCGGGACAAGAAATGAAAAACTGTTTTTT. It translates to CSATDPGTRNEKLFF.

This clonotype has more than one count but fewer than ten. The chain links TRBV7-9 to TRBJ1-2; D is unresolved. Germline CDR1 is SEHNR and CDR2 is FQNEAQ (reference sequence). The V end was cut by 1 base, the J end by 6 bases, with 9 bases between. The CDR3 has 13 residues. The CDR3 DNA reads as TGTGCCAGCAGCTTAGGGGGTTTCCATGGCTACACCTTC. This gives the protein CASSLGGFHGYTF. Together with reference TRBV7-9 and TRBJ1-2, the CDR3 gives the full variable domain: DTGVSQNPRHKITKRGQNVTFRCDPISEHNRLYWYRQTLGQGPEFLTYFQNEAQLEKSRLLSDRFSAERPKGSFSTLEIQRTEQGDSAMYLCASSLGGFHGYTFGSGTRLTVV.

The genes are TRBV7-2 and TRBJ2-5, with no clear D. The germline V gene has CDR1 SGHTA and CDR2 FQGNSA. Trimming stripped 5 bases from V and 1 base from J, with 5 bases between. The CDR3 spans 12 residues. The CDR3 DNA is TGTGCCAGCAGCACACCCCAAGAGACCCAGTACTTC. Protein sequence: CASSTPQETQYF.

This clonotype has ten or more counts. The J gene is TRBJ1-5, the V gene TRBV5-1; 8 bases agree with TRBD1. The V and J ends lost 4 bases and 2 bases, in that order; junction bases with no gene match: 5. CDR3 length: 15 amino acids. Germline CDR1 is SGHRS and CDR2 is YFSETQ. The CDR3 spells CASSIGQGGNQPQHF. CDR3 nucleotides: TGCGCCAGCAGCATAGGACAGGGAGGCAATCAGCCCCAGCATTTT. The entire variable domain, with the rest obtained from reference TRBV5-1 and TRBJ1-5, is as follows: KAGVTQTPRYLIKTRGQQVTLSCSPISGHRSVSWYQQTPGQGLQFLFEYFSETQRNKGNFPGRFSGRQFSNSRSEMNVSTLELGDSALYLCASSIGQGGNQPQHFGDGTRLSIL.

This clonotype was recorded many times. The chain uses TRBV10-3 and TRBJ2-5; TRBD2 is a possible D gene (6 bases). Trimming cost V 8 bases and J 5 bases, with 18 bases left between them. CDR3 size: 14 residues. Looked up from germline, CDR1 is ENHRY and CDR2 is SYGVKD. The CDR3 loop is CAIGAGSQMETQYF. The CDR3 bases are TGTGCCATCGGGGCGGGGTCGCAGATGGAGACCCAGTACTTC.

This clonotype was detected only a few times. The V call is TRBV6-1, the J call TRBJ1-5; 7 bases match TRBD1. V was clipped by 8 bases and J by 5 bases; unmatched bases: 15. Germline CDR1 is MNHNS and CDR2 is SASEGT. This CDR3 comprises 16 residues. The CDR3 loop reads CASGSPLSGTDQPQHF. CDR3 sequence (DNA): TGTGCCAGCGGGTCCCCCTTAAGTGGGACAGATCAGCCCCAGCATTTT.

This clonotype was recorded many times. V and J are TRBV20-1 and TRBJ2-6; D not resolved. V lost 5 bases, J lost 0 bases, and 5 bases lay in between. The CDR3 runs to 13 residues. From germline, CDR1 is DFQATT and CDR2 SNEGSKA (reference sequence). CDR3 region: CSAPYSGANVLTF. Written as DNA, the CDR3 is TGCAGTGCTCCGTACTCTGGGGCCAACGTCCTGACTTTC.

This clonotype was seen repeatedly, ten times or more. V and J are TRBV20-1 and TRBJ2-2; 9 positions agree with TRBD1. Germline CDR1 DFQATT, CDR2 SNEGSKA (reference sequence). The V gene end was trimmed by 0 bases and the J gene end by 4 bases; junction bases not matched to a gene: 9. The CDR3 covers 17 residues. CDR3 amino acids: CSARDLRGTGPTGELFF. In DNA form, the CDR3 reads TGCAGTGCTAGAGATTTGCGAGGGACAGGGCCCACCGGGGAGCTGTTTTTT.

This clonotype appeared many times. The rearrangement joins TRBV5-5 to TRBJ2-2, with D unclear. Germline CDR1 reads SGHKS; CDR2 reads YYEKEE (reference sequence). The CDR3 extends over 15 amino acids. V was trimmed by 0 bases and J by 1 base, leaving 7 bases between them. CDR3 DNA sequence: TGTGCCAGCAGCTTGGGACACCTGAACACCGGGGAGCTGTTTTTT. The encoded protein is CASSLGHLNTGELFF.

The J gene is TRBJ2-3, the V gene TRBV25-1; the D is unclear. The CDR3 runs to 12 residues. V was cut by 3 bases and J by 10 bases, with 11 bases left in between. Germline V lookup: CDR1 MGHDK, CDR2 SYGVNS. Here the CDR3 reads CASSDRSGAQYF. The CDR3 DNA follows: TGTGCCAGCAGTGATCGCAGTGGCGCGCAGTATTTT.

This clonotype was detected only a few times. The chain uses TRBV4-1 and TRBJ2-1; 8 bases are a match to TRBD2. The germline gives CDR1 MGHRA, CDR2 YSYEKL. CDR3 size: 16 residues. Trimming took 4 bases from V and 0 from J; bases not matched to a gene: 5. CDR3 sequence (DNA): TGCGCCAGCAGCCCGGGAGGGAAGAGCTCCTACAATGAGCAGTTCTTC. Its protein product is CASSPGGKSSYNEQFF.